Following are 14 T cell receptor beta chains from one sample sequenced in a study of beta chain features in type 1 diabetes (dated by TCRdb to the late 2010s). Libraries were built with the immunoSEQ multiplex PCR assay. The High Capacity cDNA Reverse Transcription Kit was used to reverse transcribe all of the isolated RNA, meaning that expressed TCRB transcripts were what got sequenced. TCRdb holds this immuneACCESS table with in-frame rearrangements only. Some clones are missing; in checked studies, unresolved V genes explain under half, and the rest has no known cause. For this sample the table gives around 240,000 clones, of which over 9.5% were detected only once. The top ten hold around 0.037% of the sample. Specimen: naive CD4+ T cells from blood. The cell subset or site label on this specimen signifies: true naive CD4+ T cells. These receptors came from a woman between 18 and 29 years old in good health.

The V call is TRBV18, the J call TRBJ2-1, with 11 bases matching TRBD1. CDR1 KGHSH and CDR2 LQKENI come from the germline V gene. The CDR3 totals 16 residues. V lost 1 base and J lost 5; bases outside the gene matches: 4. The CDR3 DNA is TGTGCCAGCTCACCACGATCGGGACAGGGGGACAATGAGCAGTTCTTC. Translated: CASSPRSGQGDNEQFF. Full variable domain (outside the CDR3, taken from reference TRBV18 and TRBJ2-1): NAGVMQNPRHLVRRRGQEARLRCSPMKGHSHVYWYRQLPEEGLKFMVYLQKENIIDESGMPKERFSAEFPKEGPSILRIQQVVRGDSAAYFCASSPRSGQGDNEQFFGPGTRLTVL.

This clone was recorded a few times. The chain couples TRBV2 to TRBJ1-5; no reliable D call. Trimming cost V 1 base and J 4 bases, with 5 bases left between them. The germline V gene has CDR1 SNHLY and CDR2 FYNNEI. This CDR3 region has 13 residues. The CDR3 region has the DNA TGTGCCAGCAGTGAAGAAGCAAATCAGCCCCAGCATTTT. Protein product: CASSEEANQPQHF.

This clone was seen a few times. The V call is TRBV20-1, the J call TRBJ1-2, with TRBD1 matching 7 bases. The CDR3 has 11 residues. With V trimmed by 5 bases and J by 10 bases, 7 bases remained unmatched. From germline, CDR1 is DFQATT and CDR2 SNEGSKA (reference sequence). The CDR3 loop is CSASRQGPYTF. DNA of the CDR3: TGCAGTGCTTCCAGACAGGGTCCCTACACCTTC.

V and J are TRBV14 and TRBJ1-6; D is ambiguous. CDR1 and CDR2 from the germline V gene are SGHDN and FVKESK. This CDR3 spans 14 amino acids. The V gene lost 2 bases and the J gene lost 10 bases, with 12 bases spanning the gap. The CDR3 spells CASSQYGGGSPLHF. DNA for the CDR3: TGTGCCAGCAGCCAATATGGCGGAGGATCACCCCTCCACTTT.

CDR3 region: CASRRTSGGHNEQFF. The CDR3 bases are TGTGCCAGCAGGAGGACTAGCGGGGGGCACAATGAGCAGTTCTTC. The rearrangement links TRBV2 to TRBJ2-1, with TRBD2 matching 14 bases. Looked up from germline, CDR1 is SNHLY and CDR2 is FYNNEI. The V segment lost 6 bases and the J segment 5 bases; nucleotides outside the gene matches: 3. The CDR3 loop spans 15 amino acids.

This clone was seen a handful of times. This sequence joins TRBV5-4 and TRBJ1-5; TRBD1 is a possible D gene (5 bases). The CDR3 contains 15 residues. With 3 bases removed from V and 4 bases from J, the gap between germline ends came to 14 bases. CDR1 and CDR2 (germline): SGHNT, YYREEE (reference sequence). The DNA for the CDR3 is TGTGCCAGCAGCTCTTCAAGGGACTTAAATCAGCCCCAGCATTTT. This codes for CASSSSRDLNQPQHF.

The chain combines TRBV30 with TRBJ1-2; D is ambiguous. CDR1 GTSNPN and CDR2 SVGIG come from the germline V gene (reference sequence). The CDR3 consists of 14 residues. Trimming took off 1 base at V and 7 bases at J, with 16 bases between the two ends. CDR3 in amino acids: CAWSGVLLAGGYTF. For the CDR3, the DNA is TGTGCCTGGAGTGGCGTTTTACTCGCCGGTGGCTACACCTTC.

The chain carries TRBV7-9 and TRBJ1-4; 7 bases agree with TRBD1. The CDR3 is 15 residues long. V was pared by 5 bases and J by 8 bases, with 11 bases of the junction left unmatched. Germline CDR1 is SEHNR and CDR2 is FQNEAQ (reference sequence). CDR3 residues: CASSQARGRGEKLFF. The CDR3, as DNA: TGTGCCAGCAGCCAAGCCCGAGGCAGGGGGGAAAAACTGTTTTTT.

The chain employs TRBV2 and TRBJ2-1; 7 bases align to TRBD1. The CDR3 is 12 residues long. Germline V gives CDR1 SNHLY, CDR2 FYNNEI. Germline trimming cut 7 bases from V and 7 bases from J; bases unmatched to any gene: 4. The CDR3 bases are TGTGCCAGCACTGAGACAGGGAATGAGCAGTTCTTC. It codes for CASTETGNEQFF.

The rearrangement joins TRBV27 to TRBJ2-7; 7 positions match TRBD1. Per germline, CDR1 MNHEY and CDR2 SMNVEV (reference sequence). After removal of 2 bases from V and 9 bases from J, the junction contained 10 bases not matched to a gene. CDR3 length: 14 amino acids. The CDR3: CASSLMTGRDRQYF. The CDR3 nucleotides are TGTGCCAGCAGTTTAATGACAGGGAGAGACAGGCAGTACTTC.

V usage is TRBV6-1 and J usage is TRBJ2-1; possible D gene TRBD2, 5 bases. The CDR3 spans 13 residues. Germline V gene data show CDR1 as MNHNS and CDR2 as SASEGT. Trimming took off 7 bases at V and 7 bases at J, with 14 bases between the two ends. The CDR3 DNA follows: TGTGCCAGCACGCGAGCGGTGGGGAATGAGCAGTTCTTC. This gives the protein CASTRAVGNEQFF.

This clone was seen a handful of times. This chain connects TRBV5-1 to TRBJ2-7, with 10 bases aligning to TRBD1. CDR1 and CDR2 (germline): SGHRS, YFSETQ. There are 15 residues in the CDR3. V shed 7 bases and J 2 bases; nucleotides not matched to a gene: 9. CDR3 nucleotides: TGCGCCAGCGGACCGGACAGGGGGAGGACCTACGAGCAGTACTTC. Translating gives CASGPDRGRTYEQYF.

The chain employs TRBV5-1 and TRBJ1-1; D uncertain. The CDR3 contains 13 residues. In germline, CDR1 is SGHRS, CDR2 YFSETQ. V gave up 2 bases and J gave up 6 bases, with 11 bases separating them. The chain's CDR3 is CASSLKLGAEAFF. CDR3 in DNA: TGCGCCAGCAGCTTAAAGTTGGGAGCTGAAGCTTTCTTT.

On this clone itself: Other DNA sequences from this sample encode an identical CDR3 as well. This CDR3 is CASSDGRDQPQHF. The CDR3 DNA follows: TGTGCCAGCAGTGATGGGCGCGATCAGCCCCAGCATTTT. This chain connects TRBV2 to TRBJ1-5; no definite D call. From germline, CDR1 is SNHLY and CDR2 FYNNEI. Trimming removed 3 bases at V and 5 bases at J, with 8 bases between. The CDR3 has 13 amino acids.